The entry below describes one T cell receptor beta chain. Its antigen is undetermined. V lost 3 bases, J lost 1 base, and 12 bases lay in between. In germline, CDR1 is LGHNA, CDR2 YNFKEQ. The CDR3 runs 15 residues. The sample comes from a study of identical twins. The study's findings and limits: Abundant cord blood beta clonotypes carried fewer insertions; memory repertoires showed none. Monozygotic twins shared more out-of-frame TCR alpha than recombination models predicted.

Each CDR3 protein gets one entry after TCRdb re-called the 5' RACE reads with MiXCR. The sample shows 1.5 million to 2 million distinct CDR3 sequences, more than 30% of them seen only once. Each donor was a healthy Caucasian. The specimen sequenced was cord blood. This receptor was identified in a newborn girl in good health. The rearrangement links TRBV4-2 to TRBJ1-1; D possibly corresponds to TRBD1 (6 bases). CDR3 sequence: CASSHTGGPNTEAFF. The DNA for the CDR3 is TGTGCCAGCAGCCACACGGGGGGCCCGAACACTGAAGCTTTCTTT.